Given below is one T cell receptor beta chain in context. Antigen specificity is unknown. This record belongs to a study of CD8 T cells in ankylosing spondylitis. Findings and limits, study-wide: Typical of ankylosing spondylitis blood, it appeared, was a TCR beta motif of roughly eight highly homologous variants. Matched ankylosing spondylitis synovial fluid reportedly contained a significantly enriched population of disease-linked clones.

Trimming cost V 5 bases and J 2 bases; bases outside gene matches: 8. The CDR3 has 17 residues. The germline gives CDR1 SEHNR, CDR2 FQNEAQ (reference sequence). TCRdb passed the 5' RACE reads through MiXCR, listing each CDR3 protein once. This repertoire shows 450,000 or so distinct CDR3 sequences, 25% to 30% found once; its top ten account for 0.89%. The chain recombines TRBV7-9 with TRBJ2-1; 11 bases are shared with TRBD2. Sequenced input: blood, either unsorted or a sorted T cell fraction (not recorded which). The clonotype originates from a male donor with ankylosing spondylitis. CDR3 bases: TGTGCCAGCAGCCCTAGCGGGAGGAGGGGGGCCTACAATGAGCAGTTCTTC. Translation gives CASSPSGRRGAYNEQFF. Full variable domain (missing parts from reference TRBV7-9 and TRBJ2-1): DTGVSQNPRHKITKRGQNVTFRCDPISEHNRLYWYRQTLGQGPEFLTYFQNEAQLEKSRLLSDRFSAERPKGSFSTLEIQRTEQGDSAMYLCASSPSGRRGAYNEQFFGPGTRLTVL.